The 14 T cell receptor beta chains presented below share a single source sample, sequenced in a study of tumor-infiltrating lymphocytes in primary liver carcinoma. For each extraction, RNA and DNA were obtained together from about 19-30 mg of unsorted bulk tissue. Making TCR beta cDNA involved around 520 ng total RNA and a constant-region primer. Nested multiplex PCR, run for three rounds with slightly modified ARM-PCR, yielded TCR beta libraries. A C-beta reverse primer was combined with TRBV1-TRBV30 forward primers in the first two PCR rounds, and each round had approximately 9 cycles. A single record per CDR3 protein comes from TCRdb applying MiXCR to the multiplex PCR reads. This table has more than 20,000 distinct CDR3 sequences, 60% to 80% appearing once. The sample comprised liver tumor tissue from sampling region 1. Subset denoted: tumor region T1, superior pole. The receptor source for this set is a woman aged 25 to 39 with primary liver carcinoma and hepatitis B virus infection.

CDR3 sequence reads: CASSYSGGPRANVLTF. As DNA, the CDR3 is TGTGCCAGCAGTTACTCTGGGGGGCCTCGTGCCAACGTCCTGACTTTC. This rearrangement joins TRBV6-5 to TRBJ2-6, with D possibly being TRBD1 or TRBD2 (6 bases each). The germline V and J ends were trimmed by 0 bases and 7 bases, with 13 bases remaining between them. Germline CDR1 reads MNHEY; CDR2 reads SVGAGI. This CDR3 comprises 16 residues.

This clonotype was found many times. The CDR3 region has the DNA TGTGCCAGCAGTTCAGCGGGCCCTGGGAATGAGCAGTTCTTC. Protein sequence: CASSSAGPGNEQFF. The J gene is TRBJ2-1, the V gene TRBV11-2; perhaps TRBD2 as D (6 bases). The CDR3 has 14 amino acids. CDR1 is SGHAT, CDR2 FQNNGV, per germline. Trimming took 6 bases from V and 7 from J, leaving 16 bases between them. The whole variable domain, filled in from reference TRBV11-2 and TRBJ2-1, reads EAGVAQSPRYKIIEKRQSVAFWCNPISGHATLYWYQQILGQGPKLLIQFQNNGVVDDSQLPKDRFSAERLKGVDSTLKIQPAKLEDSAVYLCASSSAGPGNEQFFGPGTRLTVL.

The chain recombines TRBV11-2 with TRBJ2-3; D is unclear. This CDR3 spans 17 amino acids. V was clipped by 1 base and J by 1 base, with 15 bases between them. From germline, CDR1 is SGHAT and CDR2 FQNNGV. Here the CDR3 DNA reads TGTGCCAGCAGCTTAGGGATTCGAAGGGAAGGCACAGATACGCAGTATTTT. It translates to CASSLGIRREGTDTQYF.

This clonotype was observed a single time. A much larger clone differs by one base, so this may be a read error. The chain couples TRBV7-3 to TRBJ2-1; D unresolved. Germline lookup yields CDR1 SGHTA and CDR2 FQGTGA. V lost 5 bases and J 4 bases, leaving 12 bases between the germline ends. This CDR3 has 14 residues. The CDR3, as DNA: TGTGCCAGCAGCCCTGGTGGCGTATACAATGAGCAGTTCTTC. As protein: CASSPGGVYNEQFF.

In regard to this clonotype: The final CDR3 position lacks the conserved phenylalanine or tryptophan, pointing to a likely read error. This sequence joins TRBV6-5 and TRBJ1-6; unclear D gene. Trimming pared 6 bases from V and 9 bases from J, leaving 18 bases between. Germline V gene data show CDR1 as MNHEY and CDR2 as SVGAGI. The CDR3 extends over 15 amino acids. The CDR3 DNA reads TGTGCCAGCAGGGAACGGAGAGCCCCCCTTTCACCCCTCCACATT. This encodes CASRERRAPLSPLHI.

For this clonotype: The germline gene is not matched at one end of the junction; a read error may be the cause. V usage is TRBV11-2 and J usage is TRBJ1-1, with no clear D. The germline CDR1 and CDR2 sequences are SGHAT and FQNNGV. The CDR3 is 14 amino acids. The CDR3 here is CGSRYTRWRAEAFF. CDR3 coding DNA: TGTGGCAGCAGATATACAAGGTGGAGGGCTGAAGCTTTCTTT.

About this clonotype: At one end the junction does not follow the germline gene, possibly because of a read error. The chain uses TRBV11-2 and TRBJ2-1; 7 bases agree with TRBD1. This CDR3 has 16 residues. Germline loops: CDR1 SGHAT, CDR2 FQNNGV. The DNA of the CDR3 is TGTGTCAGCAGCTACGAGGCCGGGACAGTCAATCCTGAGCAGTTCTTC. Encoded protein: CVSSYEAGTVNPEQFF.

With regard to this clonotype: Compared with germline, one end of the junction differs, possibly owing to a read error. The CDR3 loop reads CAISFPSPSTDTQYF. The CDR3 nucleotides read TGTGCCATCAGTTTTCCCTCTCCTAGTACAGATACCCAGTATTTT. The rearrangement links TRBV12-3 or TRBV12-4 to TRBJ2-3; D uncertain. This CDR3 region has 15 residues.

In regard to this clonotype: This may be a read error, as it is one base from a much larger clone. In DNA form, the CDR3 reads TGTGCCAGCAGCAGGGTTATAGCGGGAGTGTCCGGGGAGCTGTTTTTT. It specifies CASSRVIAGVSGELFF. The V call is TRBV11-1, the J call TRBJ2-2; 9 nucleotides match TRBD2. Unmatched junction bases numbered 10, after V lost 5 bases and J lost 6 bases. The germline gives CDR1 SGHAT, CDR2 FQDESV (reference sequence). This CDR3 region has 16 residues. The complete variable domain, with remaining parts taken from reference TRBV11-1 and TRBJ2-2, reads EAEVAQSPRYKITEKSQAVAFWCDPISGHATLYWYRQILGQGPELLVQFQDESVVDDSQLPKDRFSAERLKGVDSTLKIQPAELGDSAMYLCASSRVIAGVSGELFFGEGSRLTVL.

Notes on this clonotype: In this CDR3 the conserved last residue, phenylalanine or tryptophan, is missing, so a read error is likely. The chain employs TRBV11-2 and TRBJ2-3; 8 bases line up with TRBD2. There are 16 residues in the CDR3. V dropped 7 bases and J dropped 6; count of bases not matched to a gene: 15. Germline V gene sequence: CDR1 SGHAT, CDR2 FQNNGV. CDR3 in DNA: TGTGCCAGCAACACGGGGCTAGCGGGTATTGTTGATACGCAGTATTCT. This translates into CASNTGLAGIVDTQYS.

This clonotype was seen a handful of times. Lacking the conserved final phenylalanine or tryptophan, this CDR3 likely reflects a read error. The chain employs TRBV29-1 and TRBJ1-1, with D maybe TRBD1 (6 bases). CDR3 size: 12 residues. CDR1 and CDR2 from the germline V gene are SQVTM and ANQGSEA. The CDR3 loop reads CSVETGNTEAFL. DNA for the CDR3: TGCAGTGTCGAGACAGGGAACACTGAAGCTTTCCTT.

Comments on this clonotype: No conserved phenylalanine or tryptophan ends this CDR3, so it is likely a read error. The V call is TRBV13, the J call TRBJ2-1; 13 bases map to TRBD2. J gave up 4 bases and V 9 bases, and 9 bases lay outside the gene matches. Germline V gene sequence: CDR1 PRHDT, CDR2 FYEKMQ (reference sequence). The CDR3 consists of 16 residues. The CDR3, as DNA: TGTGCCAGTAGCAGCGGGACTAGCGGGGCATACAATGAGCAGTTCGTC. Amino acid sequence: CASSSGTSGAYNEQFV.

With regard to this clonotype: One end of the junction varies from germline; a read error may be responsible. This chain uses TRBV6-2 or TRBV6-3 with TRBJ2-6, with D tentatively TRBD1 or TRBD2 (5 bases each). The CDR3 sequence is 15 residues long. CDR1 is MNHEY and CDR2 is SVGEGT in the germline V gene. DNA of the CDR3: TGTGCCAGCAGTTTCCAGGACTCTGGGGCCAACGTCCTGACATTC. Translating it yields CASSFQDSGANVLTF.

This clonotype was counted between two and nine times. An end of the junction does not agree with germline; a read error may underlie this. The genes are TRBV7-9 and TRBJ2-2, with D possibly being TRBD1 or TRBD2 (5 bases each). Germline V gene data show CDR1 as SEHNR and CDR2 as FQNEAQ (reference sequence). The CDR3 runs 14 residues. The CDR3 bases are TGTGCCAGCAGCTTGACATCTAGGGACGGGGAACTGTTTTTT. Translated, it gives CASSLTSRDGELFF.